This TCR beta chain was profiled in a study of identical twins. Overall study results and limits: Among monozygotic twins, out-of-frame TCR alpha sharing exceeded what models predicted. The study reached conclusions through statistical analysis that was cross-sectional, not following the same donors.

TCRdb reprocessed the 5' RACE reads with MiXCR, giving one entry per CDR3 protein. The repertoire holds under 400,000 distinct CDR3 sequences, with approximately 8.7% as singletons. Healthy Caucasians alone served as donors. This clonotype showed up just a few times. Its antigen remains unknown. Sequencing was carried out using naive T cells sorted from blood. The TCR sequence derives from a woman between 45 and 60 years old in good health.

As DNA, the CDR3 is TGCAGTGCTCCAGAGTGGGCTAGAGGGGGCACCTTC. It is translated as CSAPEWARGGTF. V is TRBV20-1 and J is TRBJ1-2; D is possibly TRBD1 (6 bases). The V gene's germline CDR1 is DFQATT and CDR2 SNEGSKA (reference sequence). The CDR3 has 12 amino acids. V gave up 5 bases and J gave up 13 bases, with 20 bases separating them.